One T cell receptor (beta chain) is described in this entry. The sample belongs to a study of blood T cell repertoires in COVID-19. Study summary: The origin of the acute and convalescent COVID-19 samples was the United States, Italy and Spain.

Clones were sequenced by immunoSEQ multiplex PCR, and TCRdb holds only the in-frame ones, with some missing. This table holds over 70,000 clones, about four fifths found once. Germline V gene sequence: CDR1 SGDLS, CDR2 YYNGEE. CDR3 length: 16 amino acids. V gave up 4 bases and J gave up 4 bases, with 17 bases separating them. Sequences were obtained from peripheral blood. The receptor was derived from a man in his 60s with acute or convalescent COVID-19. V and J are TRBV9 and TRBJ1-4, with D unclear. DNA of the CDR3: TGTGCCAGCAGCCCCAAGTTGGCAGGTCTTAATGAAAAACTGTTTTTT. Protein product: CASSPKLAGLNEKLFF.